The 2 T cell receptor beta chains presented below share a single source sample, sequenced in a study of T cell responses to AZD1222 COVID-19 vaccine. Some clones are missing from TCRdb's copy, which holds only in-frame ones; the method was immunoSEQ multiplex PCR. The sample shows 150,000 to 200,000 clones, 70% to 90% of them seen only once. Sample: peripheral blood, taken 28 days after the second AZD1222 dose. The receptors derive from an adult who received the AZD1222 COVID-19 vaccine.

J is TRBJ2-3 and V is TRBV5-1; either TRBD1 or TRBD2 may supply D (5 bases each). Germline-derived CDR1 and CDR2 are SGHRS and YFSETQ. The CDR3 runs to 16 residues. With 0 bases removed from V and 2 bases from J, the gap between germline ends came to 13 bases. CDR3: CASSLDRGPPTDTQYF. The CDR3 DNA reads TGCGCCAGCAGCTTGGATCGGGGCCCCCCCACAGATACGCAGTATTTT.

The chain uses TRBV7-2 and TRBJ2-1; D not resolved. Germline loops: CDR1 SGHTA, CDR2 FQGNSA. V was clipped by 2 bases and J by 11 bases, with 13 bases between them. The CDR3 is 13 residues long. The CDR3 is CASSLSLGDQQFF. The CDR3 DNA sequence: TGTGCCAGCAGCTTAAGTCTGGGCGACCAGCAGTTCTTC.